This TCR beta chain comes out of a study of cytomegalovirus exposure and HLA in healthy donors. Study-level points and caveats: Cytomegalovirus association was assigned to under 200 TCR beta chains.

Remarks on this clone: Its antigen is unidentified.

With 60 Vbeta and 13 Jbeta primers, the PCR was carried out. In the authors' workflow: In a later analysis, roughly 11 million of some 80 million unique beta chains occurred in at least two donors. Profiling relied on immunoSEQ multiplex PCR, and the TCRdb table lists in-frame clones only, not all of them. Clone size and V and J calls were adopted from that table, with D and trimming inferred from the DNA. Altogether roughly 120,000 clones are present, around 9% being singletons, with the ten largest covering 4.5% to 7%. The CDR3 spans 13 residues. Germline loops: CDR1 LNHDA, CDR2 SQIVND (reference sequence). Trimming removed 11 bases from V and 7 bases from J, with 20 bases in between.

The chain couples TRBV19 to TRBJ1-2; D is unclear. Sequenced: PBMCs. The source is a man aged 35-49 years in good health and CMV-seronegative. CDR3 in DNA: TGTGCCGTACAATCGGGAGGGATCGGTGGCTACACCTTC. Encoded protein: CAVQSGGIGGYTF.